This entry concerns a single T cell receptor (beta chain). Its antigen is unidentified. V dropped 6 bases and J dropped 5; count of bases not matched to a gene: 10. CDR3 length equals 13 residues. The germline V gene encodes CDR1 SQVTM and CDR2 ANQGSEA. The sample originates from a study of cytomegalovirus exposure and HLA in healthy donors. Study-wide findings and caveats: Subsequent analysis showed first-cohort TCR clusters tending to co-occur in around 130 validation repertoires. In vitro testing confirmed three CMV-associated chains as specific for CMV antigens. Cytomegalovirus-associated TCR beta chains were listed, numbering some 180.

Assay used: immunoSEQ multiplex PCR; TCRdb lists only in-frame clones, some missing. The table shows 120,000 to 150,000 clones, with roughly 89% occurring only once. The chain joins TRBV29-1 to TRBJ2-7, with 7 nucleotides matching TRBD1. This clonotype originated in a woman aged 18-29 years in good health and CMV-seropositive. Input material: PBMCs. CDR3 sequence: CSVVPGGFHEQYF. The CDR3 nucleotides are TGCAGCGTCGTCCCAGGGGGTTTCCACGAGCAGTACTTC.